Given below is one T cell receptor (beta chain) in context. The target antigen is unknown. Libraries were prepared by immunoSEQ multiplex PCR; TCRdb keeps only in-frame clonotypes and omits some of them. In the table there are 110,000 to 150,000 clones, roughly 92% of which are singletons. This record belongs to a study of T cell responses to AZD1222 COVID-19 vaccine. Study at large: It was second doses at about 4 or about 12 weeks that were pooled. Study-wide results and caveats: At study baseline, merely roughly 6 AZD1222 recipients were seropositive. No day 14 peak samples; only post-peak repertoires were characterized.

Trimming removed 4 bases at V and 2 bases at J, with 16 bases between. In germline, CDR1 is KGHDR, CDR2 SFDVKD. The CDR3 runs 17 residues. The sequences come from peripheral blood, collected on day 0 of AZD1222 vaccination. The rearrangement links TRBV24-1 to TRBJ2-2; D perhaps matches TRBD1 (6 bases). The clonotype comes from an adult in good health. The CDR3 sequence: CATSDRVAGVNTGELFF. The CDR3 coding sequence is TGTGCCACCAGTGACCGGGTGGCAGGGGTCAACACCGGGGAGCTGTTTTTT.